One sample yielded the 9 T cell receptor beta chains listed below, sequenced in a study of shared clonotypes between healthy human individuals. Profiling relied on immunoSEQ multiplex PCR, and the TCRdb table lists in-frame clones only, not all of them. The sample lists about 600,000 clones; just over 75% were seen once. The specimen was PBMCs. All receptors come from a woman aged 40-49 years in good health. Some clones in this sample may be carry-over from other donors' samples.

In regard to this clone: The sample carries other DNA sequences with the same CDR3. This chain links TRBV28 with TRBJ2-7, with 7 bases aligning to TRBD2. Germline V gene data show CDR1 as MDHEN and CDR2 as SYDVKM. The junction had 2 bases not matched to a gene; V was cut back by 4 bases and J by 2 bases. The CDR3 covers 13 residues. The CDR3 loop is CASSSSGPYEQYF. The CDR3 coding sequence is TGTGCCAGCAGTTCTAGCGGCCCCTACGAGCAGTACTTC.

This clone has just one count. This chain uses TRBV18 with TRBJ2-3; 10 nucleotides align to TRBD1. V was clipped by 6 bases and J by 4 bases; unmatched bases: 1. Per the germline V gene, CDR1 is KGHSH and CDR2 is LQKENI. The CDR3 has 13 amino acids. CDR3 in DNA: TGTGCCAGCTCGACAGGGGGCGCAGATACGCAGTATTTT. Its protein product is CASSTGGADTQYF.

CDR3 DNA sequence: TGTGCCAGCATCGGGGCATACAGACCCGAAGCTTTCTTT. Protein product: CASIGAYRPEAFF. J is TRBJ1-1 and V is TRBV25-1; D is perhaps TRBD1 (5 bases). The CDR3 has 13 residues. Trimming shortened V by 7 bases and J by 8 bases, and 17 bases separated the two germline ends. CDR1 and CDR2 from the germline V gene are MGHDK and SYGVNS.

This clone appeared a single time. The DNA of the CDR3 is TGTGCCAGCAGTTTCCGACTAGCGCGCTCTCTGGAGCAGTTCTTC. Encoded protein: CASSFRLARSLEQFF. The chain carries TRBV27 and TRBJ2-1, with 8 bases aligning to TRBD2. CDR3 length equals 15 residues. Trimming removed 3 bases from V and 10 bases from J; junction bases left unmatched: 11. Germline V CDR1 and CDR2: MNHEY, SMNVEV (reference sequence).

This clone was found once. The V and J genes are TRBV5-4 and TRBJ1-2, with 9 bases identical to TRBD1. Germline CDR1 is SGHNT and CDR2 is YYREEE (reference sequence). V trimming: 6 bases; J trimming: 5 bases; junction bases outside the gene matches: 11. The CDR3 covers 15 residues. The CDR3 loop reads CASTPAQGAGYGYTF. DNA of the CDR3: TGTGCCAGCACCCCGGCACAGGGGGCGGGTTATGGCTACACCTTC.

V and J are TRBV2 and TRBJ2-5; 11 bases fit TRBD2. V shed 7 bases and J 5 bases; nucleotides not matched to a gene: 6. The CDR3 consists of 14 residues. In germline, CDR1 is SNHLY, CDR2 FYNNEI. For the CDR3, the DNA is TGTGCCAGCATACTAGCGGGAGTAGATGAGACCCAGTACTTC. It encodes CASILAGVDETQYF.

The chain carries TRBV5-6 and TRBJ2-1; 11 positions match TRBD2. This CDR3 spans 17 amino acids. Per the germline V gene, CDR1 is SGHDT and CDR2 is YYEEEE. The V and J ends lost 4 bases and 7 bases, in that order; junction bases with no gene match: 13. The CDR3 region has the DNA TGTGCCAGCAGCCCAGTGGTAGCGGGAGGGCCCTCGAATGAGCAGTTCTTC. Translated: CASSPVVAGGPSNEQFF. Using reference TRBV5-6 and TRBJ2-1 for the parts outside the CDR3, the full variable domain is DAGVTQSPTHLIKTRGQQVTLRCSPKSGHDTVSWYQQALGQGPQFIFQYYEEEERQRGNFPDRFSGHQFPNYSSELNVNALLLGDSALYLCASSPVVAGGPSNEQFFGPGTRLTVL.

This clone showed up just a few times. CDR3 DNA sequence: TGTGCCAGCAGTCTCCTCCCGACCGCTGAGCAGTTCTTC. Translated: CASSLLPTAEQFF. V usage is TRBV27 and J usage is TRBJ2-1; D gene uncertain. Germline lookup yields CDR1 MNHEY and CDR2 SMNVEV (reference sequence). Trimming removed 5 bases from V and 9 bases from J, with 14 bases in between. The CDR3 has 13 amino acids.

This sequence joins TRBV30 and TRBJ2-6; D call uncertain. Germline assignment: CDR1 GTSNPN and CDR2 SVGIG (reference sequence). The V end was cut by 5 bases, the J end by 0 bases, with 8 bases between. This CDR3 has 14 amino acids. The CDR3 nucleotides are TGTGCCTGGGATAGTAGCTCTGGGGCCAACGTCCTGACTTTC. Amino acids: CAWDSSSGANVLTF.